This T cell receptor (beta chain) is from a study of blood T cells in healthy people across ages. V was shortened by 5 bases and J by 2 bases, with 13 bases between the two germline ends. Germline V lookup: CDR1 SGHTA, CDR2 FQGNSA. This CDR3 has 14 residues. Alongside a J-beta primer mix, a sample-barcoded 5' primer served in a second PCR lasting about 6 to 12 cycles. TCRdb reanalysed the 5' RACE reads using MiXCR and keeps one entry per CDR3 protein. The table lists more than 800,000 distinct CDR3 sequences, more than 25% of them singletons, with roughly 17% in the top ten. The chain has TRBV7-2 and TRBJ2-7; a possible D gene is TRBD2 (5 bases). The sequence was collected from an elderly woman in good health. Sequencing was carried out using blood. The CDR3 DNA reads as TGTGCCAGCAGCCAGGACTTTTCCGCCTACGAGCAGTACTTC. This encodes CASSQDFSAYEQYF.